The 20 T cell receptor beta chains reported below all come from one sample, sequenced in a study of T-cell reconstitution after alpha-beta-depleted transplantation in children. Study-wide points: T-cell numbers and diversity one year post-transplant derived largely from freshly generated T cells.

No antigen has been assigned to these receptors. The authors prepared the TCRbeta library with unique molecular identifiers. One entry per CDR3 protein, called by TCRdb with MiXCR from the PCR reads. The data contain about 300,000 distinct CDR3 sequences, 6% to 10% of them singletons. The specimen comprised peripheral blood, sampled 360 days after TCRalphabeta/CD19-depleted stem cell transplant. These receptors originate from a female patient aged 2-15 years who had a stem cell transplant for Fanconi anemia, so the T cells may come from the graft donor.

The chain carries TRBV19 and TRBJ2-3, with 9 bases matching TRBD2. This CDR3 is 17 amino acids long. Germline trimming cut 2 bases from V and 5 bases from J; bases unmatched to any gene: 11. Germline V gene sequence: CDR1 LNHDA, CDR2 SQIVND (reference sequence). The chain's CDR3 is CASSITVAGGSRDTQYF. The CDR3 coding sequence is TGTGCCAGTAGTATAACAGTTGCGGGAGGGTCGAGAGATACGCAGTATTTT. The variable domain in full, completed from reference TRBV19 and TRBJ2-3, reads DGGITQSPKYLFRKEGQNVTLSCEQNLNHDAMYWYRQDPGQGLRLIYYSQIVNDFQKGDIAEGYSVSREKKESFPLTVTSAQKNPTAFYLCASSITVAGGSRDTQYFGPGTRLTVL.

At least ten counts were recorded for this clonotype. The chain joins TRBV4-3 to TRBJ2-3; D is uncertain. Trimming shortened V by 4 bases and J by 5 bases, and 10 bases separated the two germline ends. The CDR3 has 13 residues. Germline values: CDR1 LGHNA, CDR2 YSLEER. The CDR3 protein is CASSLSSVDTQYF. CDR3 sequence (DNA): TGCGCCAGCAGCCTTTCAAGTGTAGATACGCAGTATTTT.

This clonotype occurred many times. The rearrangement links TRBV11-2 to TRBJ2-7; no clear D. Germline CDR1 reads SGHAT; CDR2 reads FQNNGV. Trimming left V 3 bases short and J 4 bases short, with 7 bases between. The CDR3 loop spans 12 amino acids. The CDR3 here is CASSFYSYEQYV. As DNA, the CDR3 is TGTGCCAGCAGCTTTTATTCGTACGAGCAGTACGTC.

The table lists this clonotype with many counts. The chain has TRBV12-3 or TRBV12-4 and TRBJ1-2; D gene unclear. The CDR3 spans 13 residues. Trimming removed 2 bases at V and 3 bases at J, with 7 bases between. DNA of the CDR3: TGTGCCAGCAGTTTACCGGGGTACTATGGCTACACCTTC. Residues: CASSLPGYYGYTF.

With regard to this clonotype: A much larger clone is a single base away; this may be a read error. The genes are TRBV20-1 and TRBJ2-4; no clear D gene. Germline CDR1 DFQATT, CDR2 SNEGSKA (reference sequence). This CDR3 is 14 amino acids long. Trimming took 7 bases from V and 0 from J, leaving 13 bases between them. The CDR3 DNA reads as TGCAGTGTTCACCAACGTGAAGCCAAAAACATTCAGTACTTC. Its translation: CSVHQREAKNIQYF.

This clonotype has only a few counts. This chain connects TRBV9 to TRBJ1-2, with TRBD1 matching over 7 bases. Unmatched junction bases numbered 2, after V lost 0 bases and J lost 0 bases. CDR3 size: 15 residues. Germline CDR1 reads SGDLS; CDR2 reads YYNGEE. CDR3 coding DNA: TGTGCCAGCAGCGTAGACAGGGGCACTAACTATGGCTACACCTTC. Its translation: CASSVDRGTNYGYTF.

This clonotype was found many times. V gene TRBV29-1 combines with J gene TRBJ2-2, with D unclear. Trimming left V 5 bases short and J 4 bases short, with 14 bases between. CDR1 is SQVTM and CDR2 is ANQGSEA in the germline V gene. CDR3 length equals 14 residues. The CDR3: CSVPDDLATGELFF. CDR3 coding DNA: TGCAGCGTTCCCGACGACCTGGCCACCGGGGAGCTGTTTTTT.

This clonotype has just a few counts. The chain couples TRBV6-1 to TRBJ1-3; weak D call: TRBD1 (5 bases). CDR1 and CDR2 (germline): MNHNS, SASEGT. Trimming took off 4 bases at V and 3 bases at J, with 10 bases between the two ends. The CDR3 contains 14 residues. The CDR3 DNA sequence: TGTGCCAGCAGTGGGGGCTGGGGTGGAAACACCATATATTTT. Its translation is CASSGGWGGNTIYF.

There are many counts of this clonotype. The J gene is TRBJ1-2, the V gene TRBV4-2; TRBD1 agrees at 7 bases. This CDR3 contains 14 residues. V lost 1 base to trimming and J lost 5 bases; unmatched junction nucleotides: 4. The V gene's germline CDR1 is LGHNA and CDR2 YNFKEQ. CDR3 sequence (DNA): TGTGCCAGCAGCCAAGGGACAGGCGGTTATGGCTACACCTTC. Translation gives CASSQGTGGYGYTF.

This clonotype was counted ten times or more. The chain has TRBV5-1 and TRBJ1-6; 12 bases map to TRBD1. The junction had 3 bases not matched to a gene; V was cut back by 4 bases and J by 7 bases. CDR3 size: 15 residues. Germline V gives CDR1 SGHRS, CDR2 YFSETQ. CDR3 sequence (DNA): TGCGCCAGCAGCGCCGGGACAGGGGGCAATTCACCCCTCCACTTT. Its translation is CASSAGTGGNSPLHF.

This clonotype was found many times. The rearrangement uses TRBV7-2 and TRBJ1-2, with 7 nucleotides matching TRBD1. This CDR3 is built from 14 residues. CDR1 and CDR2 (germline): SGHTA, FQGNSA. V gave up 5 bases and J gave up 2 bases; unmatched junction bases: 5. CDR3 nucleotide sequence: TGTGCCAGCAGCCATTACAGGGGCAACTATGGCTACACCTTC. Translating it yields CASSHYRGNYGYTF.

This clonotype has more than one count but fewer than ten. The chain carries TRBV7-6 and TRBJ2-3; D not certain. Trimming took 5 bases from V and 1 from J, leaving 10 bases between them. Germline V gene data show CDR1 as SGHVS and CDR2 as FNYEAQ. The CDR3 totals 14 residues. The CDR3 coding sequence is TGTGCCAGCAGCATACGGGCAGGCACAGATACGCAGTATTTT. Its translation is CASSIRAGTDTQYF. The complete variable domain, with remaining parts taken from reference TRBV7-6 and TRBJ2-3, reads GAGVSQSPRYKVTKRGQDVALRCDPISGHVSLYWYRQALGQGPEFLTYFNYEAQQDKSGLPNDRFSAERPEGSISTLTIQRTEQRDSAMYRCASSIRAGTDTQYFGPGTRLTVL.

This clonotype has at least ten counts. The rearrangement joins TRBV14 to TRBJ2-7; the D gene is possibly TRBD2 (6 bases). Germline loops: CDR1 SGHDN, CDR2 FVKESK. V gave up 1 base and J gave up 2 bases, with 9 bases separating them. This CDR3 is 14 amino acids long. This CDR3 reads CASSQGTGAYEQYF. The CDR3 nucleotides are TGTGCCAGCAGCCAAGGGACGGGAGCCTACGAGCAGTACTTC. The entire variable domain, with the rest obtained from reference TRBV14 and TRBJ2-7, is as follows: EAGVTQFPSHSVIEKGQTVTLRCDPISGHDNLYWYRRVMGKEIKFLLHFVKESKQDESGMPNNRFLAERTGGTYSTLKVQPAELEDSGVYFCASSQGTGAYEQYFGPGTRLTVT.

This clonotype was counted ten times or more. The chain has TRBV7-3 and TRBJ1-5; D not resolved. There are 13 residues in the CDR3. CDR1 SGHTA and CDR2 FQGTGA come from the germline V gene. V was shortened by 3 bases and J by 4 bases, with 7 bases between the two germline ends. CDR3 loop: CASSFALNQPQHF. The CDR3 bases are TGTGCCAGCAGCTTCGCTTTGAATCAGCCCCAGCATTTT.

This clonotype was seen at least ten times. The chain couples TRBV6-2 or TRBV6-3 to TRBJ1-1, with 9 nucleotides matching TRBD1. Germline trimming cut 9 bases from V and 10 bases from J; bases unmatched to any gene: 6. Germline lookup yields CDR1 MNHEY and CDR2 SVGEGT. This CDR3 has 11 amino acids. The CDR3 reads CASGTGRGAFF. The CDR3 nucleotides read TGTGCCAGTGGGACAGGGAGAGGAGCTTTCTTT.

This clonotype was seen more than once but under ten times. The chain carries TRBV27 and TRBJ2-3; D is ambiguous. Trimming stripped 6 bases from V and 2 bases from J, with 21 bases between. CDR3 length equals 17 residues. Germline V gives CDR1 MNHEY, CDR2 SMNVEV (reference sequence). This CDR3 is CASRGPGYPESTDTQYF. The CDR3 DNA sequence: TGTGCCAGCAGGGGCCCCGGGTACCCTGAATCCACAGATACGCAGTATTTT.

This clonotype was detected many times. The J gene is TRBJ1-5, the V gene TRBV15, with D perhaps TRBD1 (5 bases). This CDR3 spans 19 amino acids. V was trimmed by 0 bases and J by 1 base, leaving 19 bases between them. Per the germline V gene, CDR1 is LNHNV and CDR2 is YYDKDF (reference sequence). CDR3 amino acids: CATSRDLWDSGRSNQPQHF. The CDR3 nucleotides read TGTGCCACCAGCAGAGATCTCTGGGACTCCGGGAGGAGCAATCAGCCCCAGCATTTT.

In this sample, this clonotype turned up many times. The rearrangement links TRBV15 to TRBJ2-7, with TRBD1 matching over 7 bases. Germline V gives CDR1 LNHNV, CDR2 YYDKDF (reference sequence). This CDR3 spans 18 amino acids. V shed 3 bases and J 0 bases; nucleotides not matched to a gene: 14. The CDR3 DNA sequence: TGTGCCACCAGCAGCCCGGGACAGAGTTTTCTTCTCTCCTACGAGCAGTACTTC. Its protein product is CATSSPGQSFLLSYEQYF.

This clonotype was seen repeatedly, ten times or more. The chain has TRBV6-1 and TRBJ2-3; 9 nucleotides align to TRBD2. The J segment lost 2 bases and the V segment lost 5 bases, leaving 11 bases of the junction unmatched. Germline V gene data show CDR1 as MNHNS and CDR2 as SASEGT. There are 17 residues in the CDR3. DNA for the CDR3: TGTGCCAGCAGTCCGGTGGTAGCGGGGGACTCCACAGATACGCAGTATTTT. This encodes CASSPVVAGDSTDTQYF.

This clonotype has a count of ten or more. The V and J genes are TRBV4-2 and TRBJ2-1; D perhaps matches TRBD2 (5 bases). The CDR3 runs to 17 residues. The V end lost 0 bases, the J end lost 3 bases, and 15 bases lay between the germline ends. Germline assignment: CDR1 LGHNA and CDR2 YNFKEQ. The CDR3 DNA reads TGTGCCAGCAGCCAAGATGGTCTAGCTGTCGTCTACAATGAGCAGTTCTTC. This gives the protein CASSQDGLAVVYNEQFF.